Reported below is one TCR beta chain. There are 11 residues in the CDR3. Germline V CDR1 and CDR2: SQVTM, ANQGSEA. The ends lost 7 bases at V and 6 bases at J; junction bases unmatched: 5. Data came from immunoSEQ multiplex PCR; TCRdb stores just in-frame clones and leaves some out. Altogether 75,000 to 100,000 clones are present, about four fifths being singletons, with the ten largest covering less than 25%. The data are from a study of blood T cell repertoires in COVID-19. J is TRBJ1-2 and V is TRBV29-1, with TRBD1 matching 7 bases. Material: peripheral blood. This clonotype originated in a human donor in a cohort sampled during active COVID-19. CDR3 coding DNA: TGCAGCGCAGGGGGAGGGCATGGCTACACCTTC. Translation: CSAGGGHGYTF.